This T cell receptor (beta chain) derives from a study of T-cell memory formation after mild COVID-19 (dated by TCRdb to the early 2020s). For the study in its entirety: TCR sequence clusters from the two donors were found to be largely donor specific. The cohort comprised two young, previously healthy adult volunteers, one female and one male. T-cell clones expanding and contracting after mild COVID-19 in two donors were tracked by longitudinal TCRalpha and TCRbeta repertoire sequencing. Summary of the overall study and its limitations: Some responding clones were detected in pre-infection memory, which suggested that pre-existing cross-reactive memory T cells had joined the SARS-CoV-2 response. From day 15 to 85, contracting clones showed balanced CD4/CD8 phenotypes, whereas a second wave of clones that expanded from day 15 to 37 leaned towards CD4+. Only two mild cases were covered in the study, and larger cohorts including severe cases with pre-infection samples were considered necessary. Contracting CD4+ clones appeared mostly in the CM and EM memory subsets, whereas CD8+ clones were enriched in EMRA. The second-wave clones that peaked on day 37 were not confirmed to be SARS-CoV-2 specific.

Ficoll-Paque density gradient centrifugation was the method used to isolate PBMCs. Details on this clonotype: What this receptor recognizes is not known. No much larger clone exists at a distance of one base, and base qualities are not known.

The germline V gene sets CDR1 to SGHTA and CDR2 to FQGNSA. Its CDR3 holds 14 amino acids, cysteine through phenylalanine. The sequence is cut down to CDR3 DNA, 42 bases in frame from base 1. Relative to germline, V is 7 bases shorter and J is 2 bases shorter, with 15 bases between their ends. TCRdb records Illumina NovaSeq 6000 as the sequencer. TCRalpha and TCRbeta cDNA libraries were constructed by 5'RACE with constant-segment primers, with sample barcodes and unique molecular identifiers being introduced. RNA was extracted from every sample with Trizol reagent. Libraries were amplified in two PCR steps, with a second sample barcode and Illumina TruSeq adapters added in the second step. Sequencing of libraries was performed on an Illumina NovaSeq with 2 x 150 bp paired-end reads. Per the source publication's procedure: With migec v1.2.7, reads were demultiplexed and then collapsed into UMI-guided consensus sequences. Using mixcr v2.1.11, the UMI consensuses were aligned to TRA and TRB V and J templates and assembled into clonotypes. Expanded or contracted clonotypes were those called significant by both edgeR and NoisET, with noise models trained on biological replicates. For edgeR calls, the thresholds were a false discovery rate-adjusted p below 0.01 and a log2 fold-change of 1. As an exploratory analysis of dynamics, max-normalized trajectories of the 1000 most abundant clonotypes were examined by PCA with hierarchical clustering. Separately sequenced CD4+ and CD8+ repertoires were used to assign a CD4 or CD8 phenotype to each responding clone. TCRdb reprocessing: public reads trimmed at Q25 with fastp, clones called with MiXCR, in-frame beta chains kept. Identical CDR3 protein sequences are pooled into one entry, listed with their most common genes and DNA. The V and J calls were determined by TCRdb, not by the authors. The sample contains 140,000 or so distinct CDR3 sequences, 11% to 15% of them found a single time. The top ten clones comprise around 27% of the sample.

The TCR sequence derives from an adult woman who had mild COVID-19 (a few samples of this study predate the infection). The sample titles of this study are shuffled in the database, so cell type and time point are left out; the donor was told from shared clones. Recombination joined TRBV7-2 with TRBJ2-7; no confident D gene assignment can be made. The material sequenced was PBMCs or a T cell subset sorted from them (not recorded which). CDR3 protein: CASNFATGAYEQYF. Here is the DNA: TGTGCCAGCAATTTTGCGACCGGAGCCTACGAGCAGTACTTC. Outside the CDR3, residues come from the reference TRBV7-2 and TRBJ2-7 proteins, so the full variable domain is: GAGVSQSPSNKVTEKGKDVELRCDPISGHTALYWYRQSLGQGLEFLIYFQGNSAPDKSGLPSDRFSAERTGGSVSTLTIQRTQQEDSAVYLCASNFATGAYEQYFGPGTRLTVT.